The present entry profiles one T cell receptor beta chain with its context. Its antigen is not known. Only in-frame clones appear in the TCRdb table, and some are missing; sequencing was by immunoSEQ multiplex PCR. The sample consists of some 86,000 clones, approximately 86% of them appearing once. This entry is derived from a study of OX40 agonist ivuxolimab in advanced cancers. Study information: Ivuxolimab doses were 0.01, 0.1, 0.3, 1.5, 3 or 10 mg/kg every 2 weeks. Whole-study findings and limits: Fewer expanded clones were found on average in CD4+ than in CD8+ T cells. Dose levels from 0.1 to 3.0 mg/kg saw CD4+ and CD8+ blood T cells expand clonally by week 6.

Germline V gene data show CDR1 as MNHNS and CDR2 as SASEGT. The CDR3 covers 15 residues. Trimming left V 6 bases short and J 3 bases short, with 15 bases between. This TCR derives from an adult with an advanced solid tumor such as melanoma, head and neck, liver or kidney cancer. This material consisted of CD4+ or CD8+ T cells sorted from blood, taken in a trial of the OX40 agonist ivuxolimab. This chain uses TRBV6-1 with TRBJ1-5; no definite D call. CDR3 sequence reads: CASRSGLIINQPQHF. CDR3 nucleotide sequence: TGTGCCAGCAGGAGCGGACTGATAATCAATCAGCCCCAGCATTTT.